This TCR beta chain was retrieved from a study of T-cell memory formation after mild COVID-19. Study-wide background: In these data, TCR clusters were largely donor specific.

Note on this clonotype: Its specificity is unknown.

V was trimmed by 2 bases and J by 5 bases, leaving 15 bases between them. In germline, CDR1 is SEHNR, CDR2 FQNEAQ (reference sequence). This CDR3 region has 15 residues. General observations from the study: Cross-reactive memory apparently joined, as some responding clones appeared in pre-infection memory.

TCRdb re-called the 5' RACE reads with MiXCR, one entry per CDR3 protein. The sample yields 170,000 or so distinct CDR3 sequences, 31% seen once. The TCR was taken from an adult woman who had mild COVID-19 (a few samples of this study predate the infection). Cell type and time point are not known. The specimen was PBMCs or a T cell subset sorted from them (not recorded which). V is TRBV7-9 and J is TRBJ2-5; D is uncertain. The CDR3 protein is CASSLKYGSLETQYF. The CDR3, as DNA: TGTGCCAGCAGCTTAAAGTACGGATCGTTGGAGACCCAGTACTTC.